Sequencing of this T cell receptor beta chain was carried out in a study of cytomegalovirus exposure and HLA in healthy donors. Study observations and caveats: Reportedly, fewer N-insertions than the roughly 690-donor mean appeared in an Asian-associated ancestry cluster in a later analysis. A previous analysis found most TCR beta V segments productive roughly 90% or roughly 30% of the time.

Comments on this clone: Its antigen is undetermined.

This PCR relied on a set of 60 Vbeta primers and 13 Jbeta primers. Libraries were prepared by immunoSEQ multiplex PCR; TCRdb keeps only in-frame clonotypes and omits some of them. The sample lists about 200,000 clones, roughly 80% occurring once. The source material was PBMCs. The sequence came from a man aged 25-45 years in good health and CMV-seronegative.

The CDR3: CASSFVHPGLVGWGETQYF. In DNA, the CDR3 is TGTGCCAGCAGCTTCGTCCATCCGGGACTAGTGGGGTGGGGAGAGACCCAGTACTTC. The rearrangement links TRBV5-4 to TRBJ2-5, with 8 positions matching TRBD2. The junction had 19 bases not matched to a gene; V was cut back by 2 bases and J by 4 bases. Germline assignment: CDR1 SGHNT and CDR2 YYREEE (reference sequence). CDR3 length: 19 amino acids.